The 5 T cell receptor beta chains listed next were all sequenced from one sample in a study of long-term antiretroviral therapy in people with HIV. Runs used v3.0 of the immunoSEQ assay and were done at survey level. The method was immunoSEQ multiplex PCR; TCRdb's version includes in-frame clones alone and lacks a portion of them. The sample lists 35,000 to 45,000 clones, 80% occurring once. The specimen comprised unsorted PBMCs, sampled 3.4 years after starting antiretroviral therapy. All receptors derive from a man aged 25-45 years with HIV.

This clone was counted only a few times. The chain employs TRBV5-1 and TRBJ2-7; D remains ambiguous. The CDR3 loop spans 12 amino acids. Germline CDR1 is SGHRS and CDR2 is YFSETQ. Trimming took 0 bases from V and 6 from J, leaving 7 bases between them. CDR3 coding DNA: TGCGCCAGCAGCTTGGCCGGGTCCGAGCAGTACTTC. Protein: CASSLAGSEQYF.

The chain recombines TRBV19 with TRBJ1-2, with D hard to call. Germline V gives CDR1 LNHDA, CDR2 SQIVND (reference sequence). The CDR3 has 14 amino acids. V was shortened by 1 base and J by 3 bases, with 9 bases between the two germline ends. CDR3 sequence: CASSIGWTDYGYTF. The DNA for the CDR3 is TGTGCCAGTAGTATAGGATGGACGGACTATGGCTACACCTTC.

The chain uses TRBV28 and TRBJ2-7, with D unclear. Per the germline V gene, CDR1 is MDHEN and CDR2 is SYDVKM. Trimming left V 5 bases short and J 4 bases short, with 18 bases between. There are 15 residues in the CDR3. CDR3 sequence reads: CASSTTTSSGYEQYF. For the CDR3, the DNA is TGTGCCAGCAGTACTACTACCTCCTCCGGGTACGAGCAGTACTTC.

This chain connects TRBV29-1 to TRBJ2-1, with 7 bases that match TRBD2. CDR1 is SQVTM, CDR2 ANQGSEA, per germline. Trimming removed 7 bases from V and 7 bases from J; junction bases left unmatched: 13. The CDR3 runs 14 residues. The CDR3 spells CSGITSALGNEQFF. CDR3 in DNA: TGCAGCGGAATAACTAGCGCATTGGGAAATGAGCAGTTCTTC.

J is TRBJ2-1 and V is TRBV18; 7 nucleotides agree with TRBD2. This CDR3 region has 16 residues. After removal of 3 bases from V and 3 bases from J, the junction contained 8 bases not matched to a gene. Germline-derived CDR1 and CDR2 are KGHSH and LQKENI. Here the CDR3 reads CASSPGGREFYNEQFF. The CDR3 DNA is TGTGCCAGCTCACCGGGAGGGCGGGAGTTCTACAATGAGCAGTTCTTC.